This TCR beta chain appears in the sequencing data of a study of T cells in Graves' hyperthyroidism and ophthalmopathy. Study-level background: Any treatment followed the collection of peripheral blood at initial diagnosis.

This clonotype was seen many times. The antigen remains undetermined. Study outcomes and limitations: Most thyroid clonotypes with frequency above 0.001 were detected in blood.

From RNA transcripts, TCR beta CDR3 regions were amplified. A set of HTBI primers served as the primers for a first-round RT-PCR of the TCR CDR3. Using its own MiXCR run on the multiplex PCR reads, TCRdb lists one record per CDR3 protein. The data hold fewer than 450,000 distinct CDR3 sequences, with around a sixth observed a single time. The CDR3 is made up of 14 amino acids. Trimming removed 0 bases from V and 7 bases from J; junction bases left unmatched: 5. Germline lookup yields CDR1 LGHDT and CDR2 YNNKEL (reference sequence). Sequencing used blood. The receptor was isolated from a man aged 18 to 35 with Graves' ophthalmopathy. The rearrangement uses TRBV3-1 and TRBJ2-7; TRBD1 matches 8 bases. This CDR3 reads CASSQDQGAREQYF. DNA of the CDR3: TGTGCCAGCAGCCAAGATCAGGGGGCGCGGGAGCAGTACTTC.